This TCR beta chain was identified during a study of blood T cell repertoires in COVID-19. Study-level background: The origin of the acute and convalescent COVID-19 samples was the United States, Italy and Spain.

The CDR3 has 13 amino acids. V dropped 5 bases and J dropped 3 bases, with 11 bases sitting between them. Germline loops: CDR1 KGHSH, CDR2 LQKENI. Original handling: Counts of nucleated cells, estimated from reference gene primer amplification, were obtained. TCRdb's copy holds only in-frame clones and misses some; the assay was immunoSEQ multiplex PCR. The DNA gave D and trimming, while V, J and clone size come from that table. The sample includes about 150,000 clones, approximately 88% of them seen just once. The genes are TRBV18 and TRBJ2-7, with D perhaps TRBD1 (5 bases). This TCR was recovered from a man younger than 30 with active or convalescent COVID-19. Sequencing input: peripheral blood. The DNA for the CDR3 is TGTGCCAGCTCAACAGGAACAGACTACGAGCAGTACTTC. It encodes CASSTGTDYEQYF.